This T cell receptor (beta chain) emerged from a study of human T cells and chemical hapten exposure. Each cDNA molecule in the library carried unique molecular identifiers. Using its own MiXCR run on the RACE reads, TCRdb lists one record per CDR3 protein. Among tens of thousands of distinct CDR3 sequences listed, 10% to 12% were seen once. Time point defined: patch test 3, about 24 weeks after DPC sensitization. Treatment: therapeutic diphenylcyclopropenone sensitization with weekly scalp DPC. With 6 bases removed from V and 10 bases from J, the gap between germline ends came to 19 bases. The CDR3 is made up of 14 amino acids. The germline V gene has CDR1 KGHSH and CDR2 LQKENI. This clonotype was counted ten times or more.

Specimen: whole blood, collected in connection with sensitization to the hapten diphenylcyclopropenone (DPC). The chain links TRBV18 to TRBJ2-1, with a tentative D call TRBD1 (5 bases). This clonotype was obtained from a woman aged 45-59 years with alopecia areata. Some clones in this sample may be carry-over from other donors' samples. DNA for the CDR3: TGTGCCAGCTCGCGCGAAGGGGCCTCCAAGGAGCAGTTCTTC. It encodes CASSREGASKEQFF.